These T cell receptor beta chains were read from a single sample in a study of molecular identifiers for immune sequencing clone quantification. TCRdb reprocessed the PCR reads with MiXCR, giving one entry per CDR3 protein. Of approximately 320,000 distinct CDR3 sequences detected, roughly a quarter appear once; the ten largest clones hold 0.7% to 0.95%. Source material: naive CD8+ T cells from blood, with Jurkat cell RNA spiked in. All receptors derive from a human donor in good health. Some libraries in this study had Jurkat cell RNA spiked in. Each CDR3 is given with its conserved first and last residue. Each record gives: clone size, V gene, J gene, D gene, CDR3 DNA, CDR3 protein. The D gene is left open where the match is weak. Clone size appears in some rows only: once, few, many, or a class for an expanded clone.

few	TRBV6-2/TRBV6-3	TRBJ2-7	TRBD2	TGTGCCAGCAAAAAAAGCGGGGACTCCTCCTACGAGCAGTACTTC	CASKKSGDSSYEQYF
many	TRBV28	TRBJ2-1	-	TGTGCCAGCAGTTTATTCTCTAGCCCATATCAGGATGAGCAGTTCTTC	CASSLFSSPYQDEQFF
few	TRBV4-3	TRBJ2-7	TRBD1	TGCGCCAGCAGCCAGTTTTCGGGACAGGCCTACGAGCAGTACTTC	CASSQFSGQAYEQYF
-	TRBV7-9	TRBJ2-3	-	TGTGCCAGCAGCTTAGCTGCGGCGGAGACCACAGATACGCAGTATTTT	CASSLAAAETTDTQYF
few	TRBV30	TRBJ2-1	TRBD2	TGTGCCTGGAGGTGGGGGGGCTCCTACAATGAGCAGTTCTTC	CAWRWGGSYNEQFF
few	TRBV2	TRBJ2-1	-	TGTGCCAGCGCCCTGCCGGGTCTAGCGACCTACAATGAGCAGTTCTTC	CASALPGLATYNEQFF
few	TRBV27	TRBJ1-4	-	TGTGCCAGCAGTTTAATTGGGGGACTTAATGAAAAACTGTTTTTT	CASSLIGGLNEKLFF
few	TRBV19	TRBJ1-1	-	TGTGCCAGTAACCTGGGATACACTGAAGCTTTCTTT	CASNLGYTEAFF
many	TRBV5-6	TRBJ1-1	TRBD1	TGTGCCAGCAGCCCGACAGGGACTGCTGAAGCTTTCTTT	CASSPTGTAEAFF
-	TRBV29-1	TRBJ2-7	-	TGCAGCGTTGAAGATATAGCCAGCTCCTACGAGCAGTACTTC	CSVEDIASSYEQYF
many	TRBV7-9	TRBJ2-7	-	TGTGCCAGCAGCTTAGCGGCTTATCCGGGACGGGAAGCCTACGAGCAGTACTTC	CASSLAAYPGREAYEQYF
-	TRBV6-2/TRBV6-3	TRBJ2-1	TRBD1	TGTGCCAGCAGTTACGTCAGGGGGATCAATGAGCAGTTCTTC	CASSYVRGINEQFF
few	TRBV4-3	TRBJ2-3	TRBD2	TGCGCCAGCAGCCAACAGACTAGCGGGGGGATCACAGATACGCAGTATTTT	CASSQQTSGGITDTQYF
few	TRBV7-7	TRBJ2-5	TRBD2	TGTGCCAGCAGCCCAACGGGGGGGCTGGGTTTCCAAGAGACCCAGTACTTC	CASSPTGGLGFQETQYF
-	TRBV7-9	TRBJ2-3	-	TGTGCCAGCAGCCCTGCCAGGCTTAACACAGATACGCAGTATTTT	CASSPARLNTDTQYF
once	TRBV19	TRBJ2-2	-	TGTGCCACTAACGGACCCACCGGGGAGCTGTTTTTT	CATNGPTGELFF
-	TRBV6-2/TRBV6-3	TRBJ1-1	-	TGTGCCAGCGGCATCGCAGGGCCGGGGACTGAAGCTTTCTTT	CASGIAGPGTEAFF
few	TRBV4-3	TRBJ2-7	-	TGCGCCAGCAGCCAAGACCCCAAAACAGGGTACTACGAGCAGTACTTC	CASSQDPKTGYYEQYF
-	TRBV4-3	TRBJ2-1	-	TGCGCCAGCAGCCAAGTGTTGGCTGGAGACAATGAGCAGTTCTTC	CASSQVLAGDNEQFF
few	TRBV10-2	TRBJ1-1	-	TGCGCCAGCAGTGTTTCACAGGCGAACACTGAAGCTTTCTTT	CASSVSQANTEAFF
-	TRBV20-1	TRBJ1-1	-	TGCAGTGCTTCCGACAGGCGGACTGAAGCTTTCTTT	CSASDRRTEAFF
-	TRBV19	TRBJ1-2	-	TGTGCCAGTACCGGGGGCCGGGGCTACACCTTC	CASTGGRGYTF
few	TRBV6-2/TRBV6-3	TRBJ2-7	TRBD2	TGTGCCAGCAGGTGGGGACTAGCGGGAGACGAGCAGTACTTC	CASRWGLAGDEQYF
-	TRBV29-1	TRBJ2-3	-	TGCAGCGTTGTGGGAACAAGGTTTGCAAACACAGATACGCAGTATTTT	CSVVGTRFANTDTQYF
few	TRBV18	TRBJ2-3	-	TGTGCCAGCTCACGGGACGGCACCGGAACAGATACGCAGTATTTT	CASSRDGTGTDTQYF
many	TRBV20-1	TRBJ1-1	TRBD1	TGCAGTGCAACGCGGGACAGTAACACTGAAGCTTTCTTT	CSATRDSNTEAFF
-	TRBV2	TRBJ2-3	-	TGTGCCAGCATTTCTCTTCCAGGGCCATCTAGCACAGATACGCAGTATTTT	CASISLPGPSSTDTQYF
-	TRBV6-2/TRBV6-3	TRBJ2-1	TRBD2	TGTGCCAGCAGTTACGGGACTAGCGGGAGGTACAATGAGCAGTTCTTC	CASSYGTSGRYNEQFF
-	TRBV12-3/TRBV12-4	TRBJ1-1	-	TGTGCCAGCAGCCCCCTTTCGGGCTCTGAAGCTTTCTTT	CASSPLSGSEAFF
many	TRBV7-2	TRBJ2-7	TRBD2	TGTGCCAGCAGCTCCGGACCATCAGCGGGGGGTCAACCCTACGAGCAGTACTTC	CASSSGPSAGGQPYEQYF
many	TRBV7-9	TRBJ2-7	-	TGTGCCAGCAGCTCAGGCGTCCAGGCCTTCTCCTACGAGCAGTACTTC	CASSSGVQAFSYEQYF
-	TRBV12-3/TRBV12-4	TRBJ2-7	TRBD1	TGTGCCAGCAGTTTGGGACAGTCTACCTACGAGCAGTACTTC	CASSLGQSTYEQYF
few	TRBV5-4	TRBJ1-1	TRBD1	TGTGCCAGCACACCCACAGGGGAAGCTGAAGCTTTCTTT	CASTPTGEAEAFF
many	TRBV12-3/TRBV12-4	TRBJ2-2	-	TGTGCCAGCATCCCGCAGGGCACCGGGGAGCTGTTTTTT	CASIPQGTGELFF
many	TRBV12-5	TRBJ2-3	-	TGTGCTAGTGGCACGGGGACGGCTAGTGAGGATACGCAGTATTTT	CASGTGTASEDTQYF
-	TRBV30	TRBJ2-1	-	TGTGCCTGGAGGACCTTATCCTCGAACAATGAGCAGTTCTTC	CAWRTLSSNNEQFF
-	TRBV3-1	TRBJ2-3	TRBD1	TGTGCCAGCAGCCAAGTTTGGGACAGGGGCGGAGATACGCAGTATTTT	CASSQVWDRGGDTQYF
few	TRBV5-6	TRBJ2-7	TRBD1	TGTGCCAGCAGCTTAGTGGGACAGGCCTCCTACGAGCAGTACTTC	CASSLVGQASYEQYF
many	TRBV12-5	TRBJ1-1	-	TGTGCTAGTGGTTTTGGAAGGGGCACTGAAGCTTTCTTT	CASGFGRGTEAFF
many	TRBV15	TRBJ2-5	-	TGTGCCACCAGCAGGGGACTTGAGAAGACCCAGTACTTC	CATSRGLEKTQYF
many	TRBV20-1	TRBJ2-7	-	TGCAGTGCTAGGGGCGGGACCCCCTCCTACGAGCAGTACTTC	CSARGGTPSYEQYF
-	TRBV27	TRBJ2-7	-	TGTGCCAGCAGTTTAGCGTGGACAGATCCCTACGAGCAGTACTTC	CASSLAWTDPYEQYF
many	TRBV4-3	TRBJ1-1	-	TGCGCCAGCAGCCAAGGTTCGGGGGTCACTGAAGCTTTCTTT	CASSQGSGVTEAFF
-	TRBV7-2	TRBJ2-1	TRBD2	TGTGCCAGCAGCTTAGGGACTAGCGGCGATGAGCAGTTCTTC	CASSLGTSGDEQFF
-	TRBV30	TRBJ2-1	TRBD2	TGTGCCTTGAGCGATCCCCGGGACTACAATCAGCAGTTCTTC	CALSDPRDYNQQFF
few	TRBV10-3	TRBJ1-5	-	TGTGCCATCAGTGAGGAAAATCAGCCCCAGCATTTT	CAISEENQPQHF
-	TRBV29-1	TRBJ2-1	TRBD2	TGCAGCGTTGAGTTTTGGAGAGCGGGGCTCAGCTCCTACAATGAGCAGTTCTTC	CSVEFWRAGLSSYNEQFF
-	TRBV27	TRBJ2-3	TRBD2	TGTGCCAGCAGTATTAGCGGGAGTGTAACAGATACGCAGTATTTT	CASSISGSVTDTQYF
-	TRBV19	TRBJ2-7	-	TGTGCCAGTAGTATGACAGCGGAGAATCCCTACGAGCAGTACTTC	CASSMTAENPYEQYF
-	TRBV4-3	TRBJ2-2	-	TGCGCCAGCAGCCAAGAGCAGGGGGACTCTTTGGGGTCCGGGGAGCTGTTTTTT	CASSQEQGDSLGSGELFF
few	TRBV6-1	TRBJ2-3	TRBD2	TGTGCCAGCAGTGAAGATTTGACTAGCGGCACAGATACGCAGTATTTT	CASSEDLTSGTDTQYF